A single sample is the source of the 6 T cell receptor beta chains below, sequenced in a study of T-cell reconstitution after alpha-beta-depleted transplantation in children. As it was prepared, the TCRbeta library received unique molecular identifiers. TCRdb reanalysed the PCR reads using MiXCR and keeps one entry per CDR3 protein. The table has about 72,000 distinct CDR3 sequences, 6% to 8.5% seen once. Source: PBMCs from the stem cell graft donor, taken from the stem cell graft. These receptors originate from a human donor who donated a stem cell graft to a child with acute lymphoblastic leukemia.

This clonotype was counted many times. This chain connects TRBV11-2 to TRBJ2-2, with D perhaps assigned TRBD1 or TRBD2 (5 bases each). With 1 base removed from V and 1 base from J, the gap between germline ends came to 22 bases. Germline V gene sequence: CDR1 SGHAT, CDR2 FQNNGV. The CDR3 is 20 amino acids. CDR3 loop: CASSLVRRQGVLGNTGELFF. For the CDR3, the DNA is TGTGCCAGCAGCTTAGTTCGTCGGCAGGGAGTGTTGGGGAACACCGGGGAGCTGTTTTTT.

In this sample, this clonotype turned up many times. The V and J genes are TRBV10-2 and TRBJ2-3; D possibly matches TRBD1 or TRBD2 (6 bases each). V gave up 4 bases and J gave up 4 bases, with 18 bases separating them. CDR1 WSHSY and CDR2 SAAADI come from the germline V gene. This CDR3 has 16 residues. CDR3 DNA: TGCGCCAGCAGTGCAACTTTGGGGGGCGGAGCAGATACGCAGTATTTT. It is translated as CASSATLGGGADTQYF.

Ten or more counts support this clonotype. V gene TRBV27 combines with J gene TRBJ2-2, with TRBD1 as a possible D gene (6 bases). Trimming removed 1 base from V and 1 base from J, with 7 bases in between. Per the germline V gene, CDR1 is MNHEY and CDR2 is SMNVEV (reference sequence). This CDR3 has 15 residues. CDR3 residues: CASSLWGQNTGELFF. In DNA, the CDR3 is TGTGCCAGCAGTTTATGGGGACAGAACACCGGGGAGCTGTTTTTT.

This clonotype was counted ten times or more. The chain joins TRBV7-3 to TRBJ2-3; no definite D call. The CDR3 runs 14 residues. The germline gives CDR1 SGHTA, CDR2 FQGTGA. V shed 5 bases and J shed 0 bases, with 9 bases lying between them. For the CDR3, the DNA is TGTGCCAGCAGCCCCACCACCAGCACAGATACGCAGTATTTT. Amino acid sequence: CASSPTTSTDTQYF.

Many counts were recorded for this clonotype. The DNA for the CDR3 is TGTGCCAGCAGCTTTAGTCTCGGACAAGAGACCCAGTACTTC. This translates into CASSFSLGQETQYF. The chain couples TRBV5-5 to TRBJ2-5; D ambiguous. The germline V and J ends were trimmed by 2 bases and 2 bases, with 10 bases remaining between them. CDR1 is SGHKS, CDR2 YYEKEE, per germline (reference sequence). The CDR3 runs to 14 residues.

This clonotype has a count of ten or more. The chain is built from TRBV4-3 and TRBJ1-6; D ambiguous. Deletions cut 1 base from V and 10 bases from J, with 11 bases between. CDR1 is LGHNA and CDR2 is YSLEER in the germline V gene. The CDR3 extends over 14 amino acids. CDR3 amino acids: CASSQGEFRSPLHF. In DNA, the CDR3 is TGCGCCAGCAGCCAAGGGGAATTTCGGTCACCCCTCCACTTT.